This TCR beta chain was sequenced for a study of T cell repertoires in cytomegalovirus infection (dated by TCRdb to between 2018 and 2020). Some background on the complete study: Peptide stimulations targeted recently identified HLA-C-restricted CMV epitopes, whose presentation resists viral immunomodulation, together with well-studied HLA-B-restricted epitopes. The HLA type of each donor mattered for the analysis, because public TCR beta signatures pointed to carriage of CMV infection along with the matching HLA type. What the work shows at the level of the full study, not this receptor alone: In the ex vivo response, HLA-C-restricted CMV-specific TCR beta clonotypes were dominant, and in two of eight donors the single most frequent clonotype came from this HLA-C-restricted group. In both this cohort and an independent roughly 400-donor cohort, the cumulative frequency of public TCR beta family members distinguished carriers of CMV infection plus the relevant HLA type.

The sample's treatment or condition, from its label and the paper: in vitro stimulation with specific CMV peptide epitopes to enrich CMV-specific T cells. Instrument used: Illumina HiSeq 1500. TCRdb passed the public sequencing reads through fastp at Q25 and MiXCR, retaining productive beta sequences. CDR3 protein sequences are deduplicated, and each keeps its most common genes and DNA. This sample comprises 800,000 to 950,000 distinct CDR3 sequences, 30% to 35% of them detected only once. About an eighth of the sample goes to the ten largest clones. From the germline V gene, CDR1 is MGHRA and CDR2 is YSYEKL. The cysteine opens and the phenylalanine closes a CDR3 of 14 amino acids. CDR3 DNA is the only sequence kept; it has 42 bases, read in frame from the first base. V is trimmed back by 1 base and J by 6 bases, and the junction contains 4 bases that no gene match accounts for. Concerning this clonotype itself: Its binding antigen is unknown. Per-base quality was not reported, and no clone a single base away is much larger than it.

This TCR derives from a human donor in good health (CMV status not recorded). Some clones in this sample may be carry-over from other donors' samples. This sample comprised cultured CD8+ T cells from PBMCs, obtained from culture after CMV antigen stimulation. The sequence links TRBV4-1 to TRBJ2-3, with 7 central nucleotides matching TRBD2. In nucleotide form, the sequence is TGCGCCAGCAGCCAAGGAGTCGGGGGGGATACGCAGTATTTT. This codes for CASSQGVGGDTQYF.